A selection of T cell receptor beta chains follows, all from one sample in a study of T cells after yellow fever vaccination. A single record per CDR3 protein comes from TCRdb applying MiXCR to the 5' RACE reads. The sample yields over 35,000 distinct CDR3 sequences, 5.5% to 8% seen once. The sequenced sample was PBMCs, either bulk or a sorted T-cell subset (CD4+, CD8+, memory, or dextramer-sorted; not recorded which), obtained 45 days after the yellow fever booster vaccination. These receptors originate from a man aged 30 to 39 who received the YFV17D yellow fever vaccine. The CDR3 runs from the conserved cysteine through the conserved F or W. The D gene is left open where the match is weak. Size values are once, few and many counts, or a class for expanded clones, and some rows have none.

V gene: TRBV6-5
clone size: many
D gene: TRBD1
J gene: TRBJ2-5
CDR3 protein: CASSYAGQGRKRTQYF
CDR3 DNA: TGTGCCAGCAGTTACGCCGGACAGGGCCGCAAGAGAACCCAGTACTTC

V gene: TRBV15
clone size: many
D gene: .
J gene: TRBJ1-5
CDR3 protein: CATSRGDQPQHF
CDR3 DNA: TGTGCCACCAGCAGAGGGGATCAGCCCCAGCATTTT

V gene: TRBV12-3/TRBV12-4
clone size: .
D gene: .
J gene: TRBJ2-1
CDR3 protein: CASSLGYGEQFF
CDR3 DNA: TGTGCCAGCAGTTTGGGTTACGGTGAGCAGTTCTTC

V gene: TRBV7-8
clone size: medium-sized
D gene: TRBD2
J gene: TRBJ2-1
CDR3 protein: CASSPHPPGLAGANEQFF
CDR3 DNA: TGTGCCAGCAGCCCTCATCCTCCGGGACTAGCGGGAGCAAATGAGCAGTTCTTC

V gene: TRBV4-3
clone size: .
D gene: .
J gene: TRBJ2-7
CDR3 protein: CASSQILGSTAYEQYF
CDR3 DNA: TGCGCCAGCAGCCAAATTCTGGGGAGTACGGCCTACGAGCAGTACTTC

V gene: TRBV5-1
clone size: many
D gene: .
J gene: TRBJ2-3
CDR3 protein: CASAVAPTDTQYF
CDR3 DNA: TGCGCCAGCGCGGTAGCGCCCACAGATACGCAGTATTTT

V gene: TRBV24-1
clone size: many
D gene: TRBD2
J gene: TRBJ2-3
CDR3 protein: CATSDGTSGDTQYF
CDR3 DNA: TGTGCCACCAGTGACGGGACTAGCGGGGATACGCAGTATTTT

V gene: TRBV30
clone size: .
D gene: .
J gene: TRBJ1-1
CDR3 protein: CAWAWTVDTEAFF
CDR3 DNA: TGTGCCTGGGCATGGACAGTGGACACTGAAGCTTTCTTT

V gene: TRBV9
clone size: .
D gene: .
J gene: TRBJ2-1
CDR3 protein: CASSVGTANNEQFF
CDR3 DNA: TGTGCCAGCAGCGTAGGGACAGCGAACAATGAGCAGTTCTTC

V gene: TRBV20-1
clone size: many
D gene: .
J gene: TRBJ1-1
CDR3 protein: CSATPMNTEAFF
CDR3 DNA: TGCAGTGCTACCCCGATGAACACTGAAGCTTTCTTT

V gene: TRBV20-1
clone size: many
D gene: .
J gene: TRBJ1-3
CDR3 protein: CSARDPRSSGNTIYF
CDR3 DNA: TGCAGTGCTAGAGATCCCAGGAGCTCTGGAAACACCATATATTTT

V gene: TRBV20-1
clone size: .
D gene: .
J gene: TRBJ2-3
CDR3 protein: CSGNLLDTQYF
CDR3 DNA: TGCAGTGGCAACCTGCTGGATACGCAGTATTTT

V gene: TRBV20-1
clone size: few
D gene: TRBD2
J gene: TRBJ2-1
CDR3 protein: CSASIGGSKGEQFF
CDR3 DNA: TGCAGTGCTAGTATTGGCGGGAGTAAGGGTGAGCAGTTCTTC

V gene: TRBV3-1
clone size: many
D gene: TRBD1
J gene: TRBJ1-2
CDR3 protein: CASSRDRDGGYTF
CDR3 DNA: TGTGCCAGCAGCCGTGACAGGGATGGTGGCTACACCTTC

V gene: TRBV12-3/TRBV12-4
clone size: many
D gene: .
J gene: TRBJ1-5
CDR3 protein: CASSFSREPQHF
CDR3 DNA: TGTGCCAGCAGTTTCTCACGGGAGCCCCAGCATTTT

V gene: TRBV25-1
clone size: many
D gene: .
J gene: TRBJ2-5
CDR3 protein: CASSDPIDSYQETQYF
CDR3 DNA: TGTGCCAGCAGTGATCCCATCGACAGCTACCAAGAGACCCAGTACTTC

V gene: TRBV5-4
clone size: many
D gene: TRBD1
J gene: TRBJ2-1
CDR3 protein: CASSLQGSNEQFF
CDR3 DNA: TGTGCCAGCAGCCTACAGGGGAGCAATGAGCAGTTCTTC

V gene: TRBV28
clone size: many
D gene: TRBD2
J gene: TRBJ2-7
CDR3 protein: CASTPTGGGSYEQYF
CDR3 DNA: TGTGCCAGCACCCCCACGGGGGGTGGATCCTACGAGCAGTACTTC

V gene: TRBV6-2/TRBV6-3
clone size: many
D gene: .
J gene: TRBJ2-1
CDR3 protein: CASSPTEGRRGEFF
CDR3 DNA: TGTGCCAGCAGCCCTACGGAGGGACGCAGAGGGGAGTTCTTC

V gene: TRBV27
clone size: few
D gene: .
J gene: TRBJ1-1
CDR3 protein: CASSSIPLTEAFF
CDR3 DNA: TGTGCCAGCAGCTCCATCCCCCTCACTGAAGCTTTCTTT

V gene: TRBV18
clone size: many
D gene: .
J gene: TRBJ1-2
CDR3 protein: CASSPGQNFNGYTF
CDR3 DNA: TGTGCCAGCTCACCCGGACAGAATTTCAATGGCTACACCTTC

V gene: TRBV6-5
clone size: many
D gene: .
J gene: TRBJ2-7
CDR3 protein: CASSKGQLAYEQYF
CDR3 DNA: TGTGCCAGCAGCAAAGGACAGCTAGCTTACGAGCAGTACTTC

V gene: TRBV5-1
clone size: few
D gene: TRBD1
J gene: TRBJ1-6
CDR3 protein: CASSLQGNNSPLHF
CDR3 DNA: TGCGCCAGCAGCTTACAGGGGAACAATTCACCCCTCCACTTT

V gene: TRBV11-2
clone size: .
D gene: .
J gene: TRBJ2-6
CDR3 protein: CASSRTGVPGANVLTF
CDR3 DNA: TGTGCCAGCAGCCGGACGGGGGTCCCTGGGGCCAACGTCCTGACTTTC

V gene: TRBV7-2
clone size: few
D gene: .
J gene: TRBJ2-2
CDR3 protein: CASSLGGAHFGELFF
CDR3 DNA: TGTGCCAGCAGCTTAGGGGGGGCGCATTTCGGGGAGCTGTTTTTT

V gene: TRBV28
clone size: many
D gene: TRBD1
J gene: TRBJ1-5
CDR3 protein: CASIPGQGYQPQHF
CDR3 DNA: TGTGCCAGCATCCCTGGACAGGGGTATCAGCCCCAGCATTTT

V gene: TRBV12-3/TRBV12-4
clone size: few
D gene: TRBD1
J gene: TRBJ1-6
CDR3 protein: CASSLRTGVYSPLHF
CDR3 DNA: TGTGCCAGCAGTCTGAGGACAGGGGTGTACTCACCCCTCCACTTT

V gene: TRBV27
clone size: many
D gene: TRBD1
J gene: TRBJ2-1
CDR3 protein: CASGRDRGGNEQFF
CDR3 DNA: TGTGCCAGCGGCCGGGACAGGGGTGGCAATGAGCAGTTCTTC